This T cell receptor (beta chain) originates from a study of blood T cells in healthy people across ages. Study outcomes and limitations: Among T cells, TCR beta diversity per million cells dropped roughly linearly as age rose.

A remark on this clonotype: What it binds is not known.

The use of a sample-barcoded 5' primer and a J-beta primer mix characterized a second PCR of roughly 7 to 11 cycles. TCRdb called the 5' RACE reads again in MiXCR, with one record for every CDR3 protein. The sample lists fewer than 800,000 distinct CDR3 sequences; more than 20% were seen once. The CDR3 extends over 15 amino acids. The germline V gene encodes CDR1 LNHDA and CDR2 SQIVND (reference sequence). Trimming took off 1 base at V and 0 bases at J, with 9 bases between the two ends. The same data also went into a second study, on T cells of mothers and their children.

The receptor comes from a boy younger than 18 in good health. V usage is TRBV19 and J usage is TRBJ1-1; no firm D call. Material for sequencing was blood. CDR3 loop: CASSIADGVNTEAFF. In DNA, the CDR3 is TGTGCCAGTAGTATAGCTGACGGTGTGAACACTGAAGCTTTCTTT.